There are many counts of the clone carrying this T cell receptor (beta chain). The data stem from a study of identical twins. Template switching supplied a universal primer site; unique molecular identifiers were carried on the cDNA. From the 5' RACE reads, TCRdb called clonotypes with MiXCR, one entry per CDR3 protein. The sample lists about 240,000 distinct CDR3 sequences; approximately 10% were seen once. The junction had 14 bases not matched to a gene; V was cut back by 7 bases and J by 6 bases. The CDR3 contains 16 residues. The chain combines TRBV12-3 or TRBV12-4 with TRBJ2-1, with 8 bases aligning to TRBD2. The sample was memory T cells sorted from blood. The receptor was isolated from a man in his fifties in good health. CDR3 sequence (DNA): TGTGCCAGCACCCAAACGGCGGGGGGCCAGGTCAATGAGCAGTTCTTC. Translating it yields CASTQTAGGQVNEQFF.